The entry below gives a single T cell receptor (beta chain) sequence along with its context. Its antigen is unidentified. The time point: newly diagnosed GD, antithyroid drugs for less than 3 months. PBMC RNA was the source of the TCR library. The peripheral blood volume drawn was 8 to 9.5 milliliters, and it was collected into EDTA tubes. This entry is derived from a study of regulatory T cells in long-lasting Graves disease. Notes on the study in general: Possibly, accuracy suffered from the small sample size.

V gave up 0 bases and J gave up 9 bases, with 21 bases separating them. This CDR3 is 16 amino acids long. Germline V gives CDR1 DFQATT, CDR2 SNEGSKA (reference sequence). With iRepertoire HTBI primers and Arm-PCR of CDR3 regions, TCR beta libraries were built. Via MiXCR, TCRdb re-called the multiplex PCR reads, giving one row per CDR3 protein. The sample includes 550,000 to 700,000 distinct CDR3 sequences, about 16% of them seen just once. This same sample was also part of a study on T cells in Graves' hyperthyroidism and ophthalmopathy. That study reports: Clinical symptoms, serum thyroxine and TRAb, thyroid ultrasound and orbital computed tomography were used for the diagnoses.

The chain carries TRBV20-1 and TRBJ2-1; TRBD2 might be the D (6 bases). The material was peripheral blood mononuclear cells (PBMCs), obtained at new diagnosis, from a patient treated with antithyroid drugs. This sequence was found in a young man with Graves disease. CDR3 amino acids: CSARDVLEGGRVEQFF. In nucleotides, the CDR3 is TGCAGTGCTAGAGATGTTCTGGAGGGAGGCCGGGTTGAGCAGTTCTTC.